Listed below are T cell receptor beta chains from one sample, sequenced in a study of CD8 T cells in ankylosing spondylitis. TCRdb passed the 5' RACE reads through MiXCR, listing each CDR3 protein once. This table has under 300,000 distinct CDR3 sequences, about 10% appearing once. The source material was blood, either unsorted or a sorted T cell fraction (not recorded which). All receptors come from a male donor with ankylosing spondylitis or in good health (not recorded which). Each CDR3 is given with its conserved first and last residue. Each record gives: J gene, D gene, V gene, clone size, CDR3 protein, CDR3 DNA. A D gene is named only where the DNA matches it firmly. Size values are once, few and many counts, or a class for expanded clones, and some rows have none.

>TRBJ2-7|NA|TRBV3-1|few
CASSQRDGIYEQYF
TGTGCCAGCAGCCAAAGGGACGGGATCTACGAGCAGTACTTC
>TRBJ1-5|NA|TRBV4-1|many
CASSQDLTGHQPQHF
TGCGCCAGCAGCCAAGATTTAACAGGGCATCAGCCCCAGCATTTT
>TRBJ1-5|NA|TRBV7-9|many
CASSLVQGMPQHF
TGTGCCAGCAGCTTAGTACAGGGAATGCCCCAGCATTTT
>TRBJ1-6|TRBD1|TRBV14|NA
CASSQRTGQGLSPLHF
TGTGCCAGCAGCCAACGAACGGGACAGGGGCTCTCACCCCTCCACTTT
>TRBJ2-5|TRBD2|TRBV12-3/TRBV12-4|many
CASSAGTSGRIETQYF
TGTGCCAGCAGTGCCGGGACTAGCGGGAGGATAGAGACCCAGTACTTC
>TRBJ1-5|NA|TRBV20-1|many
CSASGMVNQPQHF
TGCAGTGCTAGTGGGATGGTCAATCAGCCCCAGCATTTT
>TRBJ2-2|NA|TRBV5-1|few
CASSLRSGTNTGELFF
TGCGCCAGCAGCTTGCGGTCAGGGACGAACACCGGGGAGCTGTTTTTT
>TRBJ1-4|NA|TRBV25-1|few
CASSEWAGDEKLFF
TGTGCCAGCAGTGAGTGGGCAGGGGATGAAAAACTGTTTTTT
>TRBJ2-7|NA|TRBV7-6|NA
CASSPPAGQSGEQYF
TGTGCCAGCAGCCCCCCTGCGGGCCAATCGGGCGAGCAGTACTTC
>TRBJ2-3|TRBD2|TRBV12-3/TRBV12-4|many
CASSYRGSGTDTQYF
TGTGCCAGCAGTTACCGCGGGAGTGGGACAGATACGCAGTATTTT
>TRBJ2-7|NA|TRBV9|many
CASSVEGGSYEQYF
TGTGCCAGCAGCGTAGAAGGAGGGAGTTACGAGCAGTACTTC
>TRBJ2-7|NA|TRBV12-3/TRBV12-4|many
CASSFGEGGFSYEQYF
TGTGCCAGCAGTTTCGGTGAGGGAGGCTTCTCCTACGAGCAGTACTTC
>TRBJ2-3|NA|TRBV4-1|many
CASSQALGGLFTDTQYF
TGCGCCAGCAGCCAAGCCCTCGGTGGATTGTTCACAGATACGCAGTATTTT
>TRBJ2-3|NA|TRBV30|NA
CACRDISTWVDTQYF
TGTGCCTGCCGGGACATCAGTACTTGGGTAGATACGCAGTATTTT
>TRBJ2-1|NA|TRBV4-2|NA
CASSPNPFGRNYNEQFF
TGTGCCAGCAGCCCCAACCCCTTCGGACGAAACTACAATGAGCAGTTCTTC
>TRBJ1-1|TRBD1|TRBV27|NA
CASSLLQGATMNTEAFF
TGTGCCAGCAGTTTATTACAGGGGGCGACCATGAACACTGAAGCTTTCTTT
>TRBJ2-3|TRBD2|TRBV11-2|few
CASSSSGYGADTQYF
TGTGCCAGCAGCTCTAGCGGCTATGGGGCAGATACGCAGTATTTT
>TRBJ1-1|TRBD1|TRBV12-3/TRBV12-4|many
CASRRRGDTEAFF
TGTGCCAGCAGGCGCAGGGGGGACACTGAAGCTTTCTTT
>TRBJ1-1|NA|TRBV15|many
CATSRDPVNTEAFF
TGTGCCACCAGCAGAGATCCAGTGAACACTGAAGCTTTCTTT
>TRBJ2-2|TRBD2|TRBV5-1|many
CASSLRAGGQTGELFF
TGCGCCAGCAGCTTGCGAGCGGGGGGGCAAACCGGGGAGCTGTTTTTT
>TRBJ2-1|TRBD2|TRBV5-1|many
CASRTSEYNEQFF
TGCGCCAGCAGGACTAGCGAGTACAATGAGCAGTTCTTC
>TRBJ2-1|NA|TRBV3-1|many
CASSRYPSTNEQFF
TGTGCCAGCAGTCGCTACCCTAGCACCAATGAGCAGTTCTTC
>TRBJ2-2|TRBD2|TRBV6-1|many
CASSDPGLASTGELFF
TGTGCCAGCAGTGACCCGGGACTAGCAAGCACCGGGGAGCTGTTTTTT
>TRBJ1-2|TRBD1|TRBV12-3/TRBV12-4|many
CASSLSGGDYGYTF
TGTGCCAGCAGTTTATCAGGGGGCGACTATGGCTACACCTTC
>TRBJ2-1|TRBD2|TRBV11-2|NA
CASSYRGGGYNEQFF
TGTGCCAGCAGCTACCGGGGCGGGGGCTACAATGAGCAGTTCTTC
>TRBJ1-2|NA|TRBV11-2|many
CASSLDRQYGYTF
TGTGCCAGCAGCTTAGATCGGCAGTATGGCTACACCTTC
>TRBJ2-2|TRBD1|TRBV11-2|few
CASSLVTGANTGELFF
TGTGCCAGCAGCTTAGTAACAGGGGCGAACACCGGGGAGCTGTTTTTT
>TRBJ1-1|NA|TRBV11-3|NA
CASSLWGGDTEAFF
TGTGCCAGCAGCTTATGGGGAGGGGACACTGAAGCTTTCTTT
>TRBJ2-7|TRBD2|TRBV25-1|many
CASSPGGRRSEQYF
TGTGCCAGCAGTCCCGGGGGGAGGCGTAGCGAGCAGTACTTC
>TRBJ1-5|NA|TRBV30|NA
CAWSVGRVSNQPQHF
TGTGCCTGGAGTGTAGGGCGGGTGAGCAATCAGCCCCAGCATTTT
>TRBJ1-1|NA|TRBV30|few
CAWRVDGNTEAFF
TGTGCCTGGAGGGTGGACGGGAACACTGAAGCTTTCTTT
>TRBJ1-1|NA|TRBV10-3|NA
CAIRSENTEAFF
TGTGCCATCAGAAGTGAGAACACTGAAGCTTTCTTT
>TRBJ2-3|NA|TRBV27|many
CASSPGPILSTDTQYF
TGTGCCAGCAGTCCGGGACCGATACTAAGCACAGATACGCAGTATTTT
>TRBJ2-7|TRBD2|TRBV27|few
CASRMRLAGAVEQYF
TGTGCCAGCAGAATGAGGCTAGCGGGAGCTGTCGAGCAGTACTTC
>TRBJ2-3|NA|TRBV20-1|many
CSASIVGRSTDTQYF
TGCAGTGCTAGTATAGTTGGGCGGAGCACAGATACGCAGTATTTT
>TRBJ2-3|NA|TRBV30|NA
CAWSKGGPGTDTQYF
TGTGCCTGGAGTAAGGGGGGTCCGGGCACAGATACGCAGTATTTT
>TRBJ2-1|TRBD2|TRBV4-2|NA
CASSDKIREDEQFF
TGTGCCAGCAGCGACAAGATTCGGGAGGATGAGCAGTTCTTC
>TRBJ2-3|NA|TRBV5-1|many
CASSLQDSRADTQYF
TGCGCCAGCAGCCTGCAGGACAGTCGCGCAGATACGCAGTATTTT
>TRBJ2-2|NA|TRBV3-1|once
CASSPPWGSANTGELFF
TGTGCCAGCAGCCCCCCGTGGGGGAGCGCGAACACCGGGGAGCTGTTTTTT